These 15 T cell receptor beta chains were all obtained from the same sample, sequenced in a study of blood T cell repertoires in COVID-19. Generated by immunoSEQ multiplex PCR, the TCRdb table keeps only in-frame clones and is missing some. The table has about 61,000 clones, over 65% seen once. Input material: peripheral blood. These receptors all stem from a man older than 75 with active or convalescent COVID-19.

The chain combines TRBV3-1 (or the pseudogene TRBV3-2) with TRBJ2-5; TRBD2 might be the D (5 bases). V was clipped by 5 bases and J by 5 bases, with 12 bases between them. The germline V gene encodes CDR1 LGHDT and CDR2 YNNKEL (reference sequence). This CDR3 region has 13 residues. CDR3 DNA: TGTGCCAGCAGCGTTAGATGGGAGGAGACCCAGTACTTC. Protein sequence: CASSVRWEETQYF.

The chain recombines TRBV13 with TRBJ2-5; tentative D call: TRBD1 (5 bases). The CDR3 runs 13 residues. The ends were cut back, 0 bases at V and 9 bases at J, with 11 bases in the middle. CDR1 is PRHDT and CDR2 is FYEKMQ in the germline V gene (reference sequence). This CDR3 reads CASSLGQVPPQYF. The CDR3 DNA sequence: TGTGCCAGCAGCTTAGGACAGGTGCCGCCCCAGTACTTC.

The chain has TRBV3-1 (or the pseudogene TRBV3-2) and TRBJ1-6; 10 nucleotides match TRBD1. CDR3 size: 14 residues. The germline CDR1 and CDR2 sequences are LGHDT and YNNKEL (reference sequence). V lost 8 bases and J lost 8; bases outside the gene matches: 6. CDR3: CASGQGDIDSPLHF. The CDR3 DNA reads TGTGCCAGCGGACAGGGGGATATTGATTCACCCCTCCACTTT.

This rearrangement joins TRBV5-6 to TRBJ1-1; 8 bases fit TRBD1. Per germline, CDR1 SGHDT and CDR2 YYEEEE. The CDR3 runs to 13 residues. The V gene end was trimmed by 3 bases and the J gene end by 10 bases; junction bases not matched to a gene: 8. CDR3 sequence: CASSWAGQGGAFF. In DNA form, the CDR3 reads TGTGCCAGCAGCTGGGCTGGACAGGGAGGAGCTTTCTTT. Full variable domain (remainder filled in from reference TRBV5-6 and TRBJ1-1): DAGVTQSPTHLIKTRGQQVTLRCSPKSGHDTVSWYQQALGQGPQFIFQYYEEEERQRGNFPDRFSGHQFPNYSSELNVNALLLGDSALYLCASSWAGQGGAFFGQGTRLTVV.

This chain links TRBV18 with TRBJ1-1, with no clear D. Looked up from germline, CDR1 is KGHSH and CDR2 is LQKENI. CDR3 size: 15 residues. The V end was cut by 3 bases, the J end by 1 base, with 12 bases between. CDR3 protein: CASSPYTVENTEAFF. The CDR3 DNA reads TGTGCCAGCTCACCTTACACCGTTGAGAACACTGAAGCTTTCTTT.

The gene calls are TRBV5-1 and TRBJ1-4, with D possibly matching TRBD1 (5 bases). V dropped 0 bases and J dropped 13 bases, with 10 bases sitting between them. Germline CDR1 reads SGHRS; CDR2 reads YFSETQ. The CDR3 length is 12 residues. CDR3 DNA sequence: TGCGCCAGCAGCTTGGATCTCAGGGTACTGTTTTTT. Translation gives CASSLDLRVLFF.

CDR3 DNA: TGTGCCAGCAGTTTCCGAGGGCCAGGGAACACTGAAGCTTTCTTT. This sequence encodes CASSFRGPGNTEAFF. The V gene is TRBV27, the J gene TRBJ1-1, with D uncertain. Germline V gene data show CDR1 as MNHEY and CDR2 as SMNVEV (reference sequence). The CDR3 length is 15 residues. The ends were cut back, 3 bases at V and 1 base at J, with 12 bases in the middle.

This clone has just one count. The V gene is TRBV9, the J gene TRBJ2-3; 10 positions match TRBD2. Germline V lookup: CDR1 SGDLS, CDR2 YYNGEE. The ends lost 2 bases at V and 1 base at J; junction bases unmatched: 4. The CDR3 runs 16 residues. For the CDR3, the DNA is TGTGCCAGCAGCGTCAGAACTAGCGGGGGCACAGATACGCAGTATTTT. The encoded protein is CASSVRTSGGTDTQYF.

J is TRBJ2-2 and V is TRBV12-3 or TRBV12-4; D gene unclear. Trimming cost V 2 bases and J 8 bases, with 3 bases left between them. The CDR3 is 11 residues long. The DNA of the CDR3 is TGTGCCAGCAGTTTATCTGGGGAGCTGTTTTTT. It yields the protein CASSLSGELFF.

The chain carries TRBV5-1 and TRBJ1-3; the D gene is possibly TRBD1 (5 bases). Per germline, CDR1 SGHRS and CDR2 YFSETQ. There are 14 residues in the CDR3. Between the trimmed V and J ends, which lost 3 bases and 4 bases, there was a span of 11 bases. The CDR3 DNA is TGCGCCAGCAGCTCAGGGATTGGAGGAAACACCATATATTTT. Encoded protein: CASSSGIGGNTIYF. The whole variable domain, filled in from reference TRBV5-1 and TRBJ1-3, reads KAGVTQTPRYLIKTRGQQVTLSCSPISGHRSVSWYQQTPGQGLQFLFEYFSETQRNKGNFPGRFSGRQFSNSRSEMNVSTLELGDSALYLCASSSGIGGNTIYFGEGSWLTVV.

The chain carries TRBV10-1 and TRBJ2-5; TRBD1 matches 7 bases. J was trimmed by 2 bases and V by 2 bases; bases with no gene match: 8. The CDR3 consists of 16 residues. Per the germline V gene, CDR1 is WNHNN and CDR2 is SYGVQD (reference sequence). The CDR3 DNA sequence: TGCGCCAGCAGTGAGGGCACAGGGGCTGATCAAGAGACCCAGTACTTC. This codes for CASSEGTGADQETQYF.

This chain links TRBV5-1 with TRBJ1-1, with 8 bases aligning to TRBD1. Trimming at V came to 2 bases and at J to 5 bases, leaving 5 bases not matched to a gene. This CDR3 is built from 14 residues. The germline V gene encodes CDR1 SGHRS and CDR2 YFSETQ. For the CDR3, the DNA is TGCGCCAGCAGCTTCGGACAGGGTGAGACTGAAGCTTTCTTT. Its protein product is CASSFGQGETEAFF.

The gene calls are TRBV4-3 and TRBJ1-2; D is undetermined. Germline V gene lookup returns CDR1 LGHNA and CDR2 YSLEER. The CDR3 spans 16 residues. V was pared by 1 base and J by 0 bases, with 12 bases between. The DNA of the CDR3 is TGCGCCAGCAGCCAAGTGGGAGCCCGAGCTAACTATGGCTACACCTTC. Protein product: CASSQVGARANYGYTF.

V is TRBV10-3 and J is TRBJ2-7; D may be TRBD1 (6 bases). V was clipped by 4 bases and J by 0 bases, with 13 bases between them. The germline V gene has CDR1 ENHRY and CDR2 SYGVKD. The CDR3 covers 15 residues. The CDR3 DNA follows: TGTGCCATCAGTGGTCGACAGGATAGCTCCTACGAGCAGTACTTC. Translating gives CAISGRQDSSYEQYF.

J is TRBJ1-2 and V is TRBV2; TRBD1 matches 9 bases. The CDR3 is made up of 15 amino acids. Germline CDR1 SNHLY, CDR2 FYNNEI. With 7 bases clipped from V and 4 bases from J, the junction kept 10 bases outside the gene matches. The CDR3 spells CASTADRGLPYGYTF. The CDR3 coding sequence is TGTGCCAGCACCGCGGACAGGGGACTACCCTATGGCTACACCTTC.